The 9 T cell receptor beta chains reported below all come from one sample, sequenced in a study of low-dose radiotherapy and immunotherapy resistance in tumors. With TRAV- and TRBV-specific primers, first-strand cDNA was made, covering the alpha and beta chains. With a V-primer adapter and a constant-region primer, TCRs were amplified for about 20 PCR cycles. TCRdb reanalysed the reads using MiXCR and keeps one entry per CDR3 protein. The table lists some 46,000 distinct CDR3 sequences, under 30% of them singletons. Time point reported: after trial treatment. Treatment specified: LDRT plus nivolumab, ipilimumab, low-dose cyclophosphamide and aspirin (RACIN trial). The specimen was PBMCs, collected after low-dose radiotherapy plus immunotherapy. The receptors come from a male donor with prostate cancer.

This clonotype showed up many times. The chain is built from TRBV13 and TRBJ2-1; TRBD2 is a possible D gene (6 bases). CDR3 length equals 12 residues. The V gene lost 3 bases and the J gene lost 7 bases, with 7 bases spanning the gap. Per the germline V gene, CDR1 is PRHDT and CDR2 is FYEKMQ (reference sequence). The CDR3 loop reads CASSFGGNEQFF. As DNA, the CDR3 is TGTGCCAGCAGCTTTGGAGGGAATGAGCAGTTCTTC.

There are many counts of this clonotype. Written as DNA, the CDR3 is TGCAGTGCTCGCGACCCCCGGGACAGGGAATACGAGCAGTACTTC. Its translation is CSARDPRDREYEQYF. This chain links TRBV20-1 with TRBJ2-7, with 9 bases aligning to TRBD1. The ends lost 5 bases at V and 4 bases at J; junction bases unmatched: 12. CDR1 and CDR2 from the germline V gene are DFQATT and SNEGSKA (reference sequence). The CDR3 covers 15 residues.

This clonotype appeared many times. J is TRBJ2-7 and V is TRBV3-1, with 9 bases lining up with TRBD2. V trimming: 4 bases; J trimming: 4 bases; junction bases outside the gene matches: 8. The CDR3 consists of 15 residues. Per germline, CDR1 LGHDT and CDR2 YNNKEL (reference sequence). CDR3 protein: CASSPDSGRGYEQYF. The CDR3 DNA follows: TGTGCCAGCAGCCCGGATAGCGGGAGAGGGTACGAGCAGTACTTC.

This clonotype was seen repeatedly, ten times or more. J is TRBJ2-5 and V is TRBV2, with D tentatively TRBD1 (6 bases). CDR3 length equals 16 residues. V gave up 0 bases and J gave up 5 bases, with 16 bases separating them. The germline V gene has CDR1 SNHLY and CDR2 FYNNEI. CDR3 sequence: CASSEALNRVTETQYF. CDR3 DNA sequence: TGTGCCAGCAGTGAAGCGCTTAACAGGGTGACGGAGACCCAGTACTTC.

The rearrangement links TRBV20-1 to TRBJ2-1; perhaps TRBD1 as D (6 bases). Germline V CDR1 and CDR2: DFQATT, SNEGSKA (reference sequence). V gave up 1 base and J gave up 6 bases, with 10 bases separating them. The CDR3 loop spans 13 amino acids. Here the CDR3 DNA reads TGCAGTGCTAGAGTTGGGACAACCAATGAGCAGTTCTTC. Its translation: CSARVGTTNEQFF.

There are many counts of this clonotype. The chain carries TRBV18 and TRBJ2-1, with D perhaps matching TRBD1 (6 bases). CDR3 length equals 16 residues. Germline V gene data show CDR1 as KGHSH and CDR2 as LQKENI. Trimming stripped 2 bases from V and 7 bases from J, with 18 bases between. In nucleotides, the CDR3 is TGTGCCAGCTCACCAATGATGGCAGGGGCCGGGAATGAGCAGTTCTTC. Protein product: CASSPMMAGAGNEQFF.

This clonotype was observed at least ten times. V usage is TRBV5-1 and J usage is TRBJ2-3; 8 bases agree with TRBD2. The CDR3 runs 16 residues. Germline loops: CDR1 SGHRS, CDR2 YFSETQ. The ends lost 4 bases at V and 10 bases at J; junction bases unmatched: 17. DNA of the CDR3: TGCGCCAGCAGCCCCCCGTTTAGCGGGGCATCTGGTGCGCAGTATTTT. Translated: CASSPPFSGASGAQYF.

This clonotype was seen at least ten times. This chain joins TRBV5-6 and TRBJ2-7, with 7 bases lining up with TRBD1. Germline-derived CDR1 and CDR2 are SGHDT and YYEEEE. CDR3 length: 14 amino acids. Trimming took 3 bases from V and 3 from J; bases not matched to a gene: 6. The CDR3 here is CASSYPGGDYEQYF. Written as DNA, the CDR3 is TGTGCCAGCAGCTACCCAGGGGGTGACTACGAGCAGTACTTC. The whole variable domain, remainder taken from reference TRBV5-6 and TRBJ2-7, is DAGVTQSPTHLIKTRGQQVTLRCSPKSGHDTVSWYQQALGQGPQFIFQYYEEEERQRGNFPDRFSGHQFPNYSSELNVNALLLGDSALYLCASSYPGGDYEQYFGPGTRLTVT.

This clonotype came up many times. V is TRBV5-1 and J is TRBJ2-1; the match to TRBD2 covers 9 bases. The V gene end was trimmed by 4 bases and the J gene end by 2 bases; junction bases not matched to a gene: 4. The CDR3 loop spans 15 amino acids. Germline loops: CDR1 SGHRS, CDR2 YFSETQ. The CDR3 nucleotides read TGCGCCAGCAGCAGAGCGGGAGGTACCTACAATGAGCAGTTCTTC. Translation gives CASSRAGGTYNEQFF. The complete variable domain, with remaining parts taken from reference TRBV5-1 and TRBJ2-1, reads KAGVTQTPRYLIKTRGQQVTLSCSPISGHRSVSWYQQTPGQGLQFLFEYFSETQRNKGNFPGRFSGRQFSNSRSEMNVSTLELGDSALYLCASSRAGGTYNEQFFGPGTRLTVL.